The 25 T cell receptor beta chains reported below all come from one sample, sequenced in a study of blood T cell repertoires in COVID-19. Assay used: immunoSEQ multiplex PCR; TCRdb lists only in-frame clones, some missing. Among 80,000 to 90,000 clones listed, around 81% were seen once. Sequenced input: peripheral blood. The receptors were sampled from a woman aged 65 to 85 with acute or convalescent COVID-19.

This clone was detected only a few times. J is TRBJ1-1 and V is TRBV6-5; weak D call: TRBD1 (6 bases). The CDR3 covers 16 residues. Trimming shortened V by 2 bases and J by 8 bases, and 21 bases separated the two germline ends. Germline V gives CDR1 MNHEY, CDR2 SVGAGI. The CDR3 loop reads CASSYAYSNRDMEAFF. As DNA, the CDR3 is TGTGCCAGCAGTTACGCATACAGCAACCGGGACATGGAAGCTTTCTTT.

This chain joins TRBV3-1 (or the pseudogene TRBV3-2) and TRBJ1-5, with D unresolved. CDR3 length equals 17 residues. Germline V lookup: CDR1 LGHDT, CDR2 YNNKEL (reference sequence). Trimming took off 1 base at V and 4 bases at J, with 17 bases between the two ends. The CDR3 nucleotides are TGTGCCAGCAGCCAAGGGAGGACCGGGCCTGTGAATCAGCCCCAGCATTTT. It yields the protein CASSQGRTGPVNQPQHF.

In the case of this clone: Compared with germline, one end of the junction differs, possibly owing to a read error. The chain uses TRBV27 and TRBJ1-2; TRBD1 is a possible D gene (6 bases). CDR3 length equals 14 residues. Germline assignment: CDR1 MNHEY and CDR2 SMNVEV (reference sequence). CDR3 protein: CASSPQTTTGLVSF. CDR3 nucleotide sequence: TGTGCCAGCAGTCCCCAGACTACGACAGGCCTGGTCTCCTTC.

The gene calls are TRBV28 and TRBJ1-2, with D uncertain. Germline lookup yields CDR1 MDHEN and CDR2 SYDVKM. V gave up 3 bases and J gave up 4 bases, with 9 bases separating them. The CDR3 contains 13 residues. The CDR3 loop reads CASSFARGYGYTF. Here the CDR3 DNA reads TGTGCCAGCAGTTTCGCCCGGGGCTATGGCTACACCTTC.

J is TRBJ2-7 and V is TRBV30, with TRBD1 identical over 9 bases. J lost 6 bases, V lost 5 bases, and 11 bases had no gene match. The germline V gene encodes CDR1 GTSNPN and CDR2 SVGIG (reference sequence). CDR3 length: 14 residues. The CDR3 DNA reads TGTGCCTGGGTCCCGGGACAGGGATTGGGCGAGCAGTACTTC. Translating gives CAWVPGQGLGEQYF.

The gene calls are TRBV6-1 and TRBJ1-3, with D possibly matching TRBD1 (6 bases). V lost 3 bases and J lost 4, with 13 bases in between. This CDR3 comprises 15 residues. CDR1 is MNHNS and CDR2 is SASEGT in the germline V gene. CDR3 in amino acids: CASSDTGGRGNTIYF. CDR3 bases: TGTGCCAGCAGTGATACGGGGGGCAGGGGAAACACCATATATTTT.

The CDR3 protein is CASSPRDSEAFF. CDR3 nucleotide sequence: TGTGCCAGCTCACCAAGGGACAGTGAAGCTTTCTTT. The J gene is TRBJ1-1, the V gene TRBV18; 7 bases are a match to TRBD1. The germline V gene encodes CDR1 KGHSH and CDR2 LQKENI. J was trimmed by 7 bases and V by 2 bases; bases with no gene match: 1. The length of the CDR3 is 12 residues.

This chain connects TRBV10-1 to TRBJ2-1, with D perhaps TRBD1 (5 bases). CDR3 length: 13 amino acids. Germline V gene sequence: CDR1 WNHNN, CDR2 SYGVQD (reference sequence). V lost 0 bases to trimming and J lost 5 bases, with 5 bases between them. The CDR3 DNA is TGCGCCAGCAGTGAGTCACAGGACAATGAGCAGTTCTTC. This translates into CASSESQDNEQFF.

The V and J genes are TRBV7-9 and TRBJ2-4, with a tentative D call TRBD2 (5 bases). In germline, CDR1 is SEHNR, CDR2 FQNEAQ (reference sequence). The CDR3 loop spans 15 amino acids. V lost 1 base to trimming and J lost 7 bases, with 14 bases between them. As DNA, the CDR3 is TGTGCCAGCAGCTTAGAGGGAGTGAGTAATAACATTCAGTACTTC. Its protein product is CASSLEGVSNNIQYF.

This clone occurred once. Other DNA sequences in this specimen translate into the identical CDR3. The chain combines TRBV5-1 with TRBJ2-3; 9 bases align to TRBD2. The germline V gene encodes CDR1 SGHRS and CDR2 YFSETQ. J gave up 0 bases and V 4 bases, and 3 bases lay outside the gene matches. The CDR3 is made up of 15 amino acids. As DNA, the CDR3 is TGCGCCAGCAGCCTCAGCGGGGGGAGCACAGATACGCAGTATTTT. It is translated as CASSLSGGSTDTQYF.

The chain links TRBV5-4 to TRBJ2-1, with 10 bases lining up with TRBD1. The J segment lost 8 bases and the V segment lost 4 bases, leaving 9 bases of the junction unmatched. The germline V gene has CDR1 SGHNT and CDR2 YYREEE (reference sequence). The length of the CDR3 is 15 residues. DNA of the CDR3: TGTGCCAGCAGCCCTGACAGGGGGCGCTCCCATGAGCAGTTCTTC. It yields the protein CASSPDRGRSHEQFF.

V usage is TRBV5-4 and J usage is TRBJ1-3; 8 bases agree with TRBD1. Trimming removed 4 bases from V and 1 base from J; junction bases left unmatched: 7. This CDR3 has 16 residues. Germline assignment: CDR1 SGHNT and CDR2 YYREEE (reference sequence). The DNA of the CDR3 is TGTGCCAGCAGCGCCGGACAGGGAAGGTCTGGAAACACCATATATTTT. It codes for CASSAGQGRSGNTIYF.

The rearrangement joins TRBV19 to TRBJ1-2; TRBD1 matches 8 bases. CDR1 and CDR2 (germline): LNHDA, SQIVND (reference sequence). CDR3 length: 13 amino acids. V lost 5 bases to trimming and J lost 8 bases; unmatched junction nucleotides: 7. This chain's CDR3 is CASSLTGEEGYTF. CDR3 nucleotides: TGTGCCAGTAGTTTGACAGGGGAGGAAGGCTACACCTTC.

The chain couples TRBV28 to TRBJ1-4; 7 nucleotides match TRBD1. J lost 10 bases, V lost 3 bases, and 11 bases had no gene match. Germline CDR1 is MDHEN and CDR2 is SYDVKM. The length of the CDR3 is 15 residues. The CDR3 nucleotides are TGTGCCAGCAGTTTGGAGGGGGCCATGAAAGGAAAACTGTTTTTT. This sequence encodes CASSLEGAMKGKLFF.

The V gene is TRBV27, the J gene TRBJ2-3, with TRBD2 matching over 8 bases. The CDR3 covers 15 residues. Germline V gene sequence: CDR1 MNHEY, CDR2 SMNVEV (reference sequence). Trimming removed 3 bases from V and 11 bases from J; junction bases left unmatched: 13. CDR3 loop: CASSFDPGGAEKQYF. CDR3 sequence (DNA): TGTGCCAGCAGTTTTGATCCCGGGGGGGCGGAAAAGCAGTATTTT.

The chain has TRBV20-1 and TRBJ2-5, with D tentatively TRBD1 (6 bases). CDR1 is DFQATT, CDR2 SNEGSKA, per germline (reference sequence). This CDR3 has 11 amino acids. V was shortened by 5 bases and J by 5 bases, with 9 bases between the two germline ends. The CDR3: CSAERGETQYF. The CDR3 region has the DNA TGCAGTGCTGAAAGGGGGGAGACCCAGTACTTC.

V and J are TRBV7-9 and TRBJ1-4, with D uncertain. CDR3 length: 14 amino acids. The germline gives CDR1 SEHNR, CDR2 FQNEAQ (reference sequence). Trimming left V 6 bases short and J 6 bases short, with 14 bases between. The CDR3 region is CASSPRVWDEKLFF. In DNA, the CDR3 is TGTGCCAGCAGTCCACGGGTATGGGATGAAAAACTGTTTTTT.

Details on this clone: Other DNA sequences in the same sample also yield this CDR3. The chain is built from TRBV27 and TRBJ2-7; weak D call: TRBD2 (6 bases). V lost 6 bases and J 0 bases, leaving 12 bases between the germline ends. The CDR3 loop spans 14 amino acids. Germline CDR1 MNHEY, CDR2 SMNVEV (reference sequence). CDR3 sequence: CASRPPGGSYEQYF. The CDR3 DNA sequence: TGTGCCAGCAGGCCCCCCGGGGGCTCCTACGAGCAGTACTTC.

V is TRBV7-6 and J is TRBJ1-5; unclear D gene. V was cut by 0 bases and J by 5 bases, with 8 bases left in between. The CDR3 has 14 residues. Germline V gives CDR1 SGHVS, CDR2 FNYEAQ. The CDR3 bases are TGTGCCAGCAGCTTAGCGGGCGAAGATCAGCCCCAGCATTTT. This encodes CASSLAGEDQPQHF.

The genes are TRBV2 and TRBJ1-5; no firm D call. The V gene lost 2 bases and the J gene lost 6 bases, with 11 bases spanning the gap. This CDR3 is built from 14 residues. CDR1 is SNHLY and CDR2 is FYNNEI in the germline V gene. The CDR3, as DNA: TGTGCCAGCAGTGAACGTACAGAAGGTCAGCCCCAGCATTTT. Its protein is CASSERTEGQPQHF.

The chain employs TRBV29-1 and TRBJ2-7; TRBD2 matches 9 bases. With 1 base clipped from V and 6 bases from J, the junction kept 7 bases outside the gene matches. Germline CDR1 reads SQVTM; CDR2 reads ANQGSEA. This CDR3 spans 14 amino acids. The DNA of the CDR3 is TGCAGCGTTGAAGTTGGTAGCGGGGGTCTCGAGCAGTACTTC. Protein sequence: CSVEVGSGGLEQYF.

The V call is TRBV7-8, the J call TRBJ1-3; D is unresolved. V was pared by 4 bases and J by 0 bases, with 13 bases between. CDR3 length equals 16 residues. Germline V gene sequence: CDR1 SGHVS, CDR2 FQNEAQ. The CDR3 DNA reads TGTGCCAGCAGCTCCCGTATGGTGAGCTCTGGAAACACCATATATTTT. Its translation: CASSSRMVSSGNTIYF.

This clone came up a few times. DNA for the CDR3: TGTGCCAGCTTACAGGATCAGAACACTGAAGCTTTCTTT. Protein: CASLQDQNTEAFF. The rearrangement links TRBV2 to TRBJ1-1, with D possibly TRBD1 on 5 matching bases. The germline V and J ends were trimmed by 8 bases and 1 base, with 11 bases remaining between them. The germline CDR1 and CDR2 sequences are SNHLY and FYNNEI. This CDR3 contains 13 residues.

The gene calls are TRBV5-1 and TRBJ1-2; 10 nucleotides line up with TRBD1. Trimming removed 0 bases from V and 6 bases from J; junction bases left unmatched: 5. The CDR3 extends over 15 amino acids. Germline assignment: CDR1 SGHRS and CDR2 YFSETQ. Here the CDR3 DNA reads TGCGCCAGCAGCTTGGCGGGACAGGGGATGCATGGCTACACCTTC. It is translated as CASSLAGQGMHGYTF. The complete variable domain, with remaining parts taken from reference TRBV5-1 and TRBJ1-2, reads KAGVTQTPRYLIKTRGQQVTLSCSPISGHRSVSWYQQTPGQGLQFLFEYFSETQRNKGNFPGRFSGRQFSNSRSEMNVSTLELGDSALYLCASSLAGQGMHGYTFGSGTRLTVV.

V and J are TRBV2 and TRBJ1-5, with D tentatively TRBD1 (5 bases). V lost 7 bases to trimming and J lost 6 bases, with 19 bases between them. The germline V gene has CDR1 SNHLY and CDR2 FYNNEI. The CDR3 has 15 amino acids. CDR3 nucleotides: TGTGCCAGCATTCCAACCCGGGGGGAGGGTCAGCCCCAGCATTTT. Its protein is CASIPTRGEGQPQHF.